The 6 T cell receptor beta chains below all came from one sample that was sequenced in a study of cytotoxic CD8 clonotypes in ibrutinib-treated CLL. Data came from immunoSEQ multiplex PCR; TCRdb stores just in-frame clones and leaves some out. Of 110,000 to 150,000 clones in the sample, 75% to 95% were seen once. This specimen consisted of PBMCs, obtained after 12 months of ibrutinib treatment. The receptors were gathered from a human donor with chronic lymphocytic leukemia.

This clone was recorded once. The gene calls are TRBV9 and TRBJ2-1; TRBD2 matches 13 bases. Germline loops: CDR1 SGDLS, CDR2 YYNGEE. The CDR3 is 14 residues long. V was clipped by 0 bases and J by 12 bases; unmatched bases: 3. CDR3 protein: CASSVGLAGGPQFF. CDR3 DNA: TGTGCCAGCAGCGTAGGACTAGCGGGAGGCCCGCAGTTCTTC.

Within the sample, this clone is medium-sized. V and J are TRBV11-3 and TRBJ2-3, with 7 bases that match TRBD2. The length of the CDR3 is 13 residues. After removal of 7 bases from V and 9 bases from J, the junction contained 10 bases not matched to a gene. Per the germline V gene, CDR1 is SGHNT and CDR2 is YENEEA. The CDR3 DNA reads TGTGCCAGCACCCCAGGCGGGGGAGCAACGCAGTATTTT. Protein: CASTPGGGATQYF.

J is TRBJ1-4 and V is TRBV6-4; D is ambiguous. V lost 3 bases and J lost 6, with 14 bases in between. Per the germline V gene, CDR1 is MRHNA and CDR2 is SNTAGT. The CDR3 has 15 amino acids. The CDR3 DNA reads as TGTGCCAGCAGTGAGGCGCCTCCGGGCGATGAAAAACTGTTTTTT. Residues: CASSEAPPGDEKLFF.

The gene calls are TRBV6-5 and TRBJ1-2, with D possibly being TRBD1 (6 bases). From germline, CDR1 is MNHEY and CDR2 SVGAGI. V shed 6 bases and J shed 1 base, with 12 bases lying between them. The CDR3 loop spans 14 amino acids. CDR3 in DNA: TGTGCCAGCAGAACCCGACAGGATAACTATGGCTACACCTTC. Its translation is CASRTRQDNYGYTF.

Written as DNA, the CDR3 is TGCGCCAGCAGCTTGGAGGGGTACAACAATGAGCAGTTCTTC. It specifies CASSLEGYNNEQFF. The rearrangement uses TRBV5-1 and TRBJ2-1; D possibly corresponds to TRBD1 (5 bases). This CDR3 is built from 14 residues. Germline V CDR1 and CDR2: SGHRS, YFSETQ. V shed 0 bases and J shed 5 bases, with 9 bases lying between them.

The gene calls are TRBV27 and TRBJ2-2; D not resolved. Germline lookup yields CDR1 MNHEY and CDR2 SMNVEV (reference sequence). V was cut by 8 bases and J by 5 bases, with 9 bases left in between. This CDR3 region has 12 residues. CDR3 sequence reads: CASGPATGELFF. For the CDR3, the DNA is TGTGCCAGCGGCCCGGCAACCGGGGAGCTGTTTTTT.